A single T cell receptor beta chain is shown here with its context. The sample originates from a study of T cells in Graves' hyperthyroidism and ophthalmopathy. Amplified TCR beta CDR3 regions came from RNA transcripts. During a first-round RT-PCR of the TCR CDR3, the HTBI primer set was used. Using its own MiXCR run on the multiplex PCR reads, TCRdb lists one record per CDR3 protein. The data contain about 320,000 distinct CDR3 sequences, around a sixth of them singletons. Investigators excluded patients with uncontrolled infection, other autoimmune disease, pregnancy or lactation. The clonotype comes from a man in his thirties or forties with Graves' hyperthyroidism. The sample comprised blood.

CDR3 sequence reads: CASSFRMSLAGSEQFF. The CDR3 region has the DNA TGTGCCAGCAGCTTTAGGATGTCGCTAGCGGGATCTGAGCAGTTCTTC. The rearrangement links TRBV7-2 to TRBJ2-1; TRBD2 matches at 9 bases. CDR1 and CDR2 from the germline V gene are SGHTA and FQGNSA. This CDR3 has 16 amino acids. With 3 bases clipped from V and 9 bases from J, the junction kept 12 bases outside the gene matches. Full variable domain (missing parts from reference TRBV7-2 and TRBJ2-1): GAGVSQSPSNKVTEKGKDVELRCDPISGHTALYWYRQSLGQGLEFLIYFQGNSAPDKSGLPSDRFSAERTGGSVSTLTIQRTQQEDSAVYLCASSFRMSLAGSEQFFGPGTRLTVL.